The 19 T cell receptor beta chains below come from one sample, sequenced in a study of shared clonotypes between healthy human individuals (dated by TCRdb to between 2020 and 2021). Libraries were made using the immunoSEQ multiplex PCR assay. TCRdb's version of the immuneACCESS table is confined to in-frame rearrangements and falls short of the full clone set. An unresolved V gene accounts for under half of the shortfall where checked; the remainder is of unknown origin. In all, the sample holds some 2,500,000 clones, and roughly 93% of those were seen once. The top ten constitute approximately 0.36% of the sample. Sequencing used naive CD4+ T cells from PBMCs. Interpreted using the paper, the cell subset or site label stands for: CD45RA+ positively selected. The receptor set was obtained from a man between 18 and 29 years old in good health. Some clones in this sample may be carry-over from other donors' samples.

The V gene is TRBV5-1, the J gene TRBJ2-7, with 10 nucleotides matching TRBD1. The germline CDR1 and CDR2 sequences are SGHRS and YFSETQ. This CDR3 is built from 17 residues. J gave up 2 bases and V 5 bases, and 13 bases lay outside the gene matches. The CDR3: CASRSSHTGTGAYEQYF. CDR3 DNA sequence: TGCGCCAGCAGATCGTCCCACACCGGGACAGGGGCCTACGAGCAGTACTTC.

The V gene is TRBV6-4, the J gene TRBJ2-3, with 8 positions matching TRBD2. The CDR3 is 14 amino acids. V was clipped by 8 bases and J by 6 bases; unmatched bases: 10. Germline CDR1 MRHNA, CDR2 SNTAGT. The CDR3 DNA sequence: TGTGCCAGCGAAACGAGCGGGAGTGGCGATACGCAGTATTTT. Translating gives CASETSGSGDTQYF.

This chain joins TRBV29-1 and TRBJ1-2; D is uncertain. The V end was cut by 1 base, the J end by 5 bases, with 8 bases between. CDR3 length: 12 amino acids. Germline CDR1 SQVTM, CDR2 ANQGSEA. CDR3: CSVEVIGYGYTF. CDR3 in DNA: TGCAGCGTTGAAGTGATAGGTTATGGCTACACCTTC.

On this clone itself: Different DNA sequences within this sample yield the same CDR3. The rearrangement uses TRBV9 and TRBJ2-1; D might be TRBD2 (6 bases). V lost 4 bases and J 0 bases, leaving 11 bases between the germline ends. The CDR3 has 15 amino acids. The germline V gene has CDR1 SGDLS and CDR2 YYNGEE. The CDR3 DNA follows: TGTGCCAGCAGCCCCACCGGGAGCTCCTACAATGAGCAGTTCTTC. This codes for CASSPTGSSYNEQFF.

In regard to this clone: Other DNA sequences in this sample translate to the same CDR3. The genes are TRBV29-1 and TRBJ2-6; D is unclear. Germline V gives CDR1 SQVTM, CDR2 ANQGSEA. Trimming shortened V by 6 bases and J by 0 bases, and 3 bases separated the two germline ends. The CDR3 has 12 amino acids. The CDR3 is CSVNSGANVLTF. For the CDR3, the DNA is TGCAGCGTCAACTCTGGGGCCAACGTCCTGACTTTC.

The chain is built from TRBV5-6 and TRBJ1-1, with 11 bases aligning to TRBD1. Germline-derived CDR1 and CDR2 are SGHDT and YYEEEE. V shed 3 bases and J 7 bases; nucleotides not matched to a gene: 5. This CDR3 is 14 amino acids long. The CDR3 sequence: CASSWDRGVGEAFF. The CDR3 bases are TGTGCCAGCAGCTGGGACAGGGGGGTTGGTGAAGCTTTCTTT.

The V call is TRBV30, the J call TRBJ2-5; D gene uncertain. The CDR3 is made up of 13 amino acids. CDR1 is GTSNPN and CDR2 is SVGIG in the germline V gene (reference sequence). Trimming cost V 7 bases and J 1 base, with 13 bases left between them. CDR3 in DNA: TGTGCCTCCACTCGGGCAGGCCAAGAGACCCAGTACTTC. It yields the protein CASTRAGQETQYF.

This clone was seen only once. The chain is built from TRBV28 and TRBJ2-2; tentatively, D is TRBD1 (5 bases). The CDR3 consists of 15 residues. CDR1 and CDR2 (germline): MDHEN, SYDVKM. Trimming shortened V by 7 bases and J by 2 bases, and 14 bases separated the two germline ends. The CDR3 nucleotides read TGTGCCAGCAACCAGGGTGTACCAAACACCGGGGAGCTGTTTTTT. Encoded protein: CASNQGVPNTGELFF.

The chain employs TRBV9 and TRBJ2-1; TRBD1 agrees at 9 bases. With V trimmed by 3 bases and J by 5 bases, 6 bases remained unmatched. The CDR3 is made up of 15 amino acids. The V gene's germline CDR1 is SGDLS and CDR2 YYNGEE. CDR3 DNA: TGTGCCAGCAGCGCCCGGGACAGGGCCGACAATGAGCAGTTCTTC. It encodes CASSARDRADNEQFF.

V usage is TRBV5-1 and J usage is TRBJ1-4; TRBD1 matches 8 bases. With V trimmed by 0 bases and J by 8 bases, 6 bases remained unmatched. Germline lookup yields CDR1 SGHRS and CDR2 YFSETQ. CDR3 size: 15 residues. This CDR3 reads CASSLAVRGREKLFF. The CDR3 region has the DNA TGCGCCAGCAGCTTGGCTGTCAGGGGGCGCGAAAAACTGTTTTTT.

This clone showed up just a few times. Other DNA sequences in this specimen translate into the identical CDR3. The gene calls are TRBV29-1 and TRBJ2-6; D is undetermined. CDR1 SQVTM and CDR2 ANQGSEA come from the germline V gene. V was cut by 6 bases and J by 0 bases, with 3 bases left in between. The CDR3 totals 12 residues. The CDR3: CSVSSGANVLTF. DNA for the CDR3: TGCAGCGTGTCCTCTGGGGCCAACGTCCTGACTTTC.

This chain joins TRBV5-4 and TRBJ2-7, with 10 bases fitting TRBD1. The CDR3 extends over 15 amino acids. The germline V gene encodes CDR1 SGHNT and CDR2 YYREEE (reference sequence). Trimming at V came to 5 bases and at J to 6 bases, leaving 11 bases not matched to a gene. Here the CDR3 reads CASRPGQGSTREQYF. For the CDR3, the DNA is TGTGCCAGCAGGCCGGGACAGGGGTCTACTCGCGAGCAGTACTTC.

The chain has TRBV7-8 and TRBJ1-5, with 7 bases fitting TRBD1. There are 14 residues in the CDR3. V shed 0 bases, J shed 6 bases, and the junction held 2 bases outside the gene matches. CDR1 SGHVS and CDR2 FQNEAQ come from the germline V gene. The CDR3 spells CASSLASGGQPQHF. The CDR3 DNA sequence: TGTGCCAGCAGCTTAGCATCAGGGGGTCAGCCCCAGCATTTT.

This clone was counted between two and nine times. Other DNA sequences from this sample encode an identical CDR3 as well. The CDR3 nucleotides read TGTGCCAGCAGTTTACTCACTGAAGCTTTCTTT. Translated: CASSLLTEAFF. This sequence joins TRBV28 and TRBJ1-1; D not certain. Per the germline V gene, CDR1 is MDHEN and CDR2 is SYDVKM. This CDR3 region has 11 residues. Deletions cut 2 bases from V and 4 bases from J, with 2 bases between.

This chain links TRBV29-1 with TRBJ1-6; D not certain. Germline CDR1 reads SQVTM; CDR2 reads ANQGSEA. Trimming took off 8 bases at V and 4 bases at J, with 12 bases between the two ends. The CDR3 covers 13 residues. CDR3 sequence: CSIRTEYNSPLHF. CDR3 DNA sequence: TGCAGCATCCGGACCGAGTATAATTCACCCCTCCACTTT.

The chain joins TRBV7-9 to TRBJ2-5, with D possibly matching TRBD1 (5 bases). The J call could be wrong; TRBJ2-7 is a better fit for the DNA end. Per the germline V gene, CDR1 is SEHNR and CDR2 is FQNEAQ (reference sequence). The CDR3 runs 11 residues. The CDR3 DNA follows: TGTGCCAGCACCCTTACAGGCGAGCAGTACTTC. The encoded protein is CASTLTGEQYF.

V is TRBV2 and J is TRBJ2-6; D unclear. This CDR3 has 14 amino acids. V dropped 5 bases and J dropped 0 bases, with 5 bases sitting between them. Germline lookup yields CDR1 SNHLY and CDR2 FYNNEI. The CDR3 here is CASSTTSGANVLTF. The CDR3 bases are TGTGCCAGCAGTACGACCTCTGGGGCCAACGTCCTGACTTTC.

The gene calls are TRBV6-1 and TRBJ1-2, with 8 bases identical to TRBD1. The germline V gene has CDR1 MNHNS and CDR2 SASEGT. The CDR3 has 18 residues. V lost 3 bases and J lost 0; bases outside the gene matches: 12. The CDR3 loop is CASSDPRDRFLANYGYTF. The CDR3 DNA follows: TGTGCCAGCAGTGATCCTAGGGACAGGTTTCTAGCTAACTATGGCTACACCTTC.

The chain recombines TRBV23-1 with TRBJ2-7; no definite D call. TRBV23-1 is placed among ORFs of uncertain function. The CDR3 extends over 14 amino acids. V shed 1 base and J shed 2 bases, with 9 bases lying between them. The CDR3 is CASSQCVQPYEQYF. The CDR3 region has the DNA TGCGCCAGCAGTCAATGTGTACAGCCCTACGAGCAGTACTTC.